The 25 T cell receptor beta chains listed next were all sequenced from one sample in a study of blood T cells in healthy people across ages. Combining a sample-barcoded 5' primer with a J-beta primer mix, a second PCR ran for roughly 7 to 11 cycles. TCRdb processed the 5' RACE reads anew with MiXCR; each CDR3 protein has one entry. Of some 860,000 distinct CDR3 sequences listed, roughly three fifths were seen once; the top ten hold around a quarter. The sample was blood. The receptors shown here come from a man aged 40-50 years in good health.

The gene calls are TRBV28 and TRBJ2-1, with D possibly being TRBD2 (6 bases). Germline assignment: CDR1 MDHEN and CDR2 SYDVKM. CDR3 length: 19 residues. Trimming shortened V by 6 bases and J by 3 bases, and 27 bases separated the two germline ends. CDR3 nucleotides: TGTGCCAGCAGGAGACGGGCGGGACCGAGGGTCGCGTTCTACAATGAGCAGTTCTTC. The encoded protein is CASRRRAGPRVAFYNEQFF.

The chain joins TRBV7-2 to TRBJ2-3; tentatively, D is TRBD2 (7 bases). Germline V lookup: CDR1 SGHTA, CDR2 FQGNSA. V lost 1 base and J 10 bases, leaving 15 bases between the germline ends. This CDR3 comprises 14 residues. CDR3 nucleotide sequence: TGTGCCAGCAGCTTAGGCTTTAGGGGGGGAGCGCAGTATTTT. It yields the protein CASSLGFRGGAQYF.

This clonotype was observed a handful of times. The chain couples TRBV7-8 to TRBJ2-3, with 7 nucleotides matching TRBD1. The CDR3 covers 19 residues. V lost 4 bases and J lost 4; bases outside the gene matches: 20. Looked up from germline, CDR1 is SGHVS and CDR2 is FQNEAQ. CDR3 region: CASSYKEMAFTGAADTQYF. CDR3 DNA sequence: TGTGCCAGCAGCTATAAGGAGATGGCCTTTACAGGGGCTGCAGATACGCAGTATTTT.

This clonotype was observed a handful of times. This chain connects TRBV10-3 to TRBJ1-5, with 7 bases fitting TRBD1. The J segment lost 6 bases and the V segment lost 2 bases, leaving 7 bases of the junction unmatched. The CDR3 consists of 15 residues. Looked up from germline, CDR1 is ENHRY and CDR2 is SYGVKD. In nucleotides, the CDR3 is TGTGCCATCAGTGAGCTACAGGGGCCAGGTCAGCCCCAGCATTTT. Protein sequence: CAISELQGPGQPQHF.

This clonotype was counted between two and nine times. The rearrangement links TRBV6-5 to TRBJ2-7; the D gene is possibly TRBD2 (5 bases). The CDR3 contains 15 residues. V was pared by 6 bases and J by 1 base, with 16 bases between. Per the germline V gene, CDR1 is MNHEY and CDR2 is SVGAGI. The CDR3 loop is CASSLTKPRSYEQYF. CDR3 bases: TGTGCCAGCAGCTTGACTAAGCCTAGGTCCTACGAGCAGTACTTC.

V is TRBV19 and J is TRBJ2-5; D may be TRBD2 (5 bases). The V gene's germline CDR1 is LNHDA and CDR2 SQIVND (reference sequence). The CDR3 loop spans 14 amino acids. The DNA of the CDR3 is TGTGGCAGCAACCCAGTGGGAGTAGTTGAGACCCAGTACTTC. Amino acids: CGSNPVGVVETQYF.

This clonotype was found a few times. The J gene is TRBJ2-4, the V gene TRBV15; 7 nucleotides agree with TRBD2. The DNA matches TRBJ2-7 better at its end, which makes the J call doubtful. Germline V gene lookup returns CDR1 LNHNV and CDR2 YYDKDF (reference sequence). This CDR3 spans 15 amino acids. The CDR3: CATSRLMAGAYEQYF. CDR3 coding DNA: TGTGCCACCAGCAGGCTTATGGCGGGAGCCTACGAGCAGTACTTC.

The chain couples TRBV20-1 to TRBJ1-2; a weak D match, TRBD1 (6 bases). The CDR3 has 12 amino acids. V was clipped by 5 bases and J by 8 bases, with 15 bases between them. Germline V gene data show CDR1 as DFQATT and CDR2 as SNEGSKA (reference sequence). CDR3 residues: CSALKWDTGYTF. Here the CDR3 DNA reads TGCAGTGCTCTCAAATGGGACACGGGCTACACCTTC.

This clonotype was seen more than once but under ten times. The V call is TRBV18, the J call TRBJ1-2; weak D call: TRBD1 (5 bases). Germline V gives CDR1 KGHSH, CDR2 LQKENI. Trimming left V 2 bases short and J 8 bases short, with 15 bases between. This CDR3 contains 14 residues. CDR3: CASSPETVLRGYTF. The CDR3 bases are TGTGCCAGCTCACCAGAGACAGTTTTGAGGGGCTACACCTTC.

The chain employs TRBV20-1 and TRBJ2-3; D gene uncertain. The germline V gene has CDR1 DFQATT and CDR2 SNEGSKA (reference sequence). Deletions cut 1 base from V and 0 bases from J, with 8 bases between. The CDR3 sequence is 14 residues long. The CDR3 nucleotides are TGCAGTGCTAGAGGTCGAATTAGCACAGATACGCAGTATTTT. Translated: CSARGRISTDTQYF.

The chain combines TRBV12-3 or TRBV12-4 with TRBJ2-5; D might be TRBD1 or TRBD2, each matching 6 bases. Trimming cost V 6 bases and J 3 bases, with 17 bases left between them. CDR3 size: 15 residues. The CDR3 DNA sequence: TGTGCCAGCAGGACAGGACGGGGGCAGGAAGAGACCCAGTACTTC. Its translation is CASRTGRGQEETQYF.

This clonotype was seen just once. This chain joins TRBV9 and TRBJ2-3; D not resolved. Trimming removed 0 bases from V and 4 bases from J, with 12 bases in between. In germline, CDR1 is SGDLS, CDR2 YYNGEE. The CDR3 covers 15 residues. In DNA form, the CDR3 reads TGTGCCAGCAGCGTAGCCCAGTCCAAGTCAGATACGCAGTATTTT. Translation: CASSVAQSKSDTQYF. The full variable domain, in which reference TRBV9 and TRBJ2-3 provide the parts outside the CDR3, is DSGVTQTPKHLITATGQRVTLRCSPRSGDLSVYWYQQSLDQGLQFLIQYYNGEERAKGNILERFSAQQFPDLHSELNLSSLELGDSALYFCASSVAQSKSDTQYFGPGTRLTVL.

This clonotype was found a few times. The chain links TRBV27 to TRBJ2-7; possibly TRBD1 for D (6 bases). This CDR3 comprises 15 residues. V was clipped by 8 bases and J by 2 bases, with 19 bases between them. Germline-derived CDR1 and CDR2 are MNHEY and SMNVEV (reference sequence). CDR3 loop: CASFTQGRGAYEQYF. The CDR3 bases are TGTGCCAGCTTCACCCAGGGGAGAGGGGCCTACGAGCAGTACTTC.

This chain connects TRBV11-3 to TRBJ2-3, with TRBD1 as a possible D gene (5 bases). The CDR3 is made up of 12 amino acids. The V end was cut by 4 bases, the J end by 4 bases, with 6 bases between. Germline assignment: CDR1 SGHNT and CDR2 YENEEA. DNA for the CDR3: TGTGCCAGCAGCTCAGGGTCAGATACGCAGTATTTT. Translation gives CASSSGSDTQYF.

This chain joins TRBV4-3 and TRBJ2-5, with TRBD2 identical over 7 bases. Trimming at V came to 2 bases and at J to 2 bases, leaving 8 bases not matched to a gene. The CDR3 loop spans 16 amino acids. The germline gives CDR1 LGHNA, CDR2 YSLEER. CDR3 residues: CASSQQRGEGQETQYF. In DNA, the CDR3 is TGCGCCAGCAGCCAACAGCGTGGGGAGGGACAAGAGACCCAGTACTTC.

The chain links TRBV4-1 to TRBJ2-7, with D unclear. V was pared by 0 bases and J by 0 bases, with 9 bases between. CDR1 and CDR2 from the germline V gene are MGHRA and YSYEKL. The CDR3 has 15 residues. The CDR3 protein is CASSQDQIASYEQYF. CDR3 nucleotide sequence: TGCGCCAGCAGCCAAGATCAAATCGCCTCCTACGAGCAGTACTTC.

Points on this clonotype: No DNA is shown, since the ends of the CDR3 on it are uncertain; the CDR3 is the one TCRdb lists. J is TRBJ1-2 and V is TRBV20-1; the D call TRBD1 from the table was never checked on the DNA. CDR1 is DFQATT, CDR2 SNEGSKA, per germline (reference sequence). The CDR3 contains 15 residues when both ends are counted. The CDR3 sequence: CSAPFGEGWSHGYTF.

This sequence joins TRBV18 and TRBJ2-1, with a weak D call TRBD2 (5 bases). CDR1 KGHSH and CDR2 LQKENI come from the germline V gene. This CDR3 contains 17 residues. V lost 3 bases and J lost 3, with 18 bases in between. CDR3 sequence (DNA): TGTGCCAGCTCACCCTTTTACTCCGGGGAGAACTACAATGAGCAGTTCTTC. Its translation is CASSPFYSGENYNEQFF.

The V and J genes are TRBV20-1 and TRBJ1-1; 7 bases are a match to TRBD1. CDR1 is DFQATT, CDR2 SNEGSKA, per germline (reference sequence). V was clipped by 2 bases and J by 0 bases; unmatched bases: 6. The CDR3 runs 15 residues. CDR3 sequence reads: CSARTGTVMNTEAFF. CDR3 coding DNA: TGCAGTGCTAGAACCGGGACAGTGATGAACACTGAAGCTTTCTTT.

This clonotype turned up a few times. This sequence joins TRBV7-3 and TRBJ2-7; D is undetermined. CDR3 size: 15 residues. Trimming left V 5 bases short and J 0 bases short, with 14 bases between. From germline, CDR1 is SGHTA and CDR2 FQGTGA. CDR3: CASSISPYNSYEQYF. CDR3 bases: TGTGCCAGCAGCATTTCACCTTATAACTCCTACGAGCAGTACTTC.

There are a few counts of this clonotype. The gene calls are TRBV29-1 and TRBJ2-5; D is undetermined. The CDR3 totals 11 residues. Germline CDR1 SQVTM, CDR2 ANQGSEA. The V gene lost 4 bases and the J gene lost 0 bases, with 3 bases spanning the gap. The CDR3: CSVAHQETQYF. The CDR3 nucleotides read TGCAGCGTTGCACACCAAGAGACCCAGTACTTC.

This chain joins TRBV5-5 and TRBJ1-1, with 8 nucleotides matching TRBD1. After removal of 2 bases from V and 6 bases from J, the junction contained 12 bases not matched to a gene. Germline V CDR1 and CDR2: SGHKS, YYEKEE (reference sequence). This CDR3 comprises 16 residues. The CDR3 is CASSFDRQGLNAEAFF. The CDR3 DNA is TGTGCCAGCAGCTTCGACCGACAGGGGTTAAACGCTGAAGCTTTCTTT.

The count of this clonotype is one. V and J are TRBV4-2 and TRBJ2-5; weak D call: TRBD1 (6 bases). The closer fit of TRBJ2-7 to the DNA end suggests the J call may be wrong. Germline V gene sequence: CDR1 LGHNA, CDR2 YNFKEQ. This CDR3 comprises 15 residues. CDR3 sequence: CASSQPDRTAYEQYF. As DNA, the CDR3 is TGTGCCAGCAGCCAACCCGACAGGACGGCCTACGAGCAGTACTTC.

The chain carries TRBV20-1 and TRBJ2-1; D uncertain. Germline V CDR1 and CDR2: DFQATT, SNEGSKA (reference sequence). This CDR3 is 12 amino acids long. V dropped 2 bases and J dropped 9 bases, with 11 bases sitting between them. Written as DNA, the CDR3 is TGCAGTGCTAGACTAGTTCATCGTGAGCAGTTCTTC. Its translation is CSARLVHREQFF.

The V gene is TRBV29-1, the J gene TRBJ2-4; 9 bases fit TRBD1. This CDR3 comprises 16 residues. The trim removed 3 bases at V and 6 bases at J, leaving 12 bases unmatched. The germline gives CDR1 SQVTM, CDR2 ANQGSEA. The CDR3, as DNA: TGCAGCGTTGAGGGAACCGGGACAGGGATACTAAACATTCAGTACTTC. Amino acids: CSVEGTGTGILNIQYF.